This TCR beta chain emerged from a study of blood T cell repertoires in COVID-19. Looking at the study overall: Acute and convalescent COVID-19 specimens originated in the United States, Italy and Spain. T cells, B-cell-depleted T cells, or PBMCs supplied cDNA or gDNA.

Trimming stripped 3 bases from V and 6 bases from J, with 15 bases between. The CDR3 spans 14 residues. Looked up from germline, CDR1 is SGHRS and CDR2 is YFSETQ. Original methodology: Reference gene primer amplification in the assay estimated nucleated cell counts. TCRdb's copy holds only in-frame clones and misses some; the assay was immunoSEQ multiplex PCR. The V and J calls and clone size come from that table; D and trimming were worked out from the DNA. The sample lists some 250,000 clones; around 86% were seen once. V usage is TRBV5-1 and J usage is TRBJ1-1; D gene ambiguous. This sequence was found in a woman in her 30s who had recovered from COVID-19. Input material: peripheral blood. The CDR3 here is CASSSSGVMAEAFF. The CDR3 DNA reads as TGCGCCAGCAGCTCGTCGGGTGTGATGGCTGAAGCTTTCTTT. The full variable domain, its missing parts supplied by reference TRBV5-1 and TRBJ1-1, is KAGVTQTPRYLIKTRGQQVTLSCSPISGHRSVSWYQQTPGQGLQFLFEYFSETQRNKGNFPGRFSGRQFSNSRSEMNVSTLELGDSALYLCASSSSGVMAEAFFGQGTRLTVV.